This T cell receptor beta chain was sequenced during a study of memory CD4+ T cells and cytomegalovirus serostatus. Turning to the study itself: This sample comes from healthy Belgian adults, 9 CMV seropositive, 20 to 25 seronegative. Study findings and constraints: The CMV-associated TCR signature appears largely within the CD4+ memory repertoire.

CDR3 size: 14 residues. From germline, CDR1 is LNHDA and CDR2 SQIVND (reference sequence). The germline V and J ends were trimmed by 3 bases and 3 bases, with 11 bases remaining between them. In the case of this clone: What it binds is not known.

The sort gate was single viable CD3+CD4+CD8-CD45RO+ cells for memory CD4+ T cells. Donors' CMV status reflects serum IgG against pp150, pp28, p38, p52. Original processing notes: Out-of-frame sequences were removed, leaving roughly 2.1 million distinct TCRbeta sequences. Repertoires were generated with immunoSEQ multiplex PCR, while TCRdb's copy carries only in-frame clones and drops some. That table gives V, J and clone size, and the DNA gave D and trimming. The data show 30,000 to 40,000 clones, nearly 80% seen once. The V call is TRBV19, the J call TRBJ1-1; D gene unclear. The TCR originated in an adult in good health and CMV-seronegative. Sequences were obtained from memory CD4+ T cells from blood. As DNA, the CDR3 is TGTGCCAGTAGTATTGTGACTAAGGACACTGAAGCTTTCTTT. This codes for CASSIVTKDTEAFF.